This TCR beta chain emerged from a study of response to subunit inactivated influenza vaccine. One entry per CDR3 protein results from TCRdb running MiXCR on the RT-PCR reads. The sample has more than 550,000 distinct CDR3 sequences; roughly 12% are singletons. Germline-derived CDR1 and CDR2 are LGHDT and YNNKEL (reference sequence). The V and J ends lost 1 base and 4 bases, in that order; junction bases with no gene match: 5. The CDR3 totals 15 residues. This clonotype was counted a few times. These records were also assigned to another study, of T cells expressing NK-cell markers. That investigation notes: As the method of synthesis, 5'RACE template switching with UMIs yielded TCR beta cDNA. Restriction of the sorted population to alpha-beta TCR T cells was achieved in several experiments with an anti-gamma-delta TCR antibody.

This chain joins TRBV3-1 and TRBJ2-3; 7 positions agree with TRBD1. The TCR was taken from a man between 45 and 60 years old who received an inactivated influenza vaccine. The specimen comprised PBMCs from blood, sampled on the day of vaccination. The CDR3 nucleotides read TGTGCCAGCAGCCAAGTGACAGGGCGAGCAGATACGCAGTATTTT. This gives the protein CASSQVTGRADTQYF.